The clone carrying this T cell receptor beta chain was seen just once. In the study's own analysis: From reference gene primer amplification, estimates of nucleated cell counts were derived. Method: immunoSEQ multiplex PCR; TCRdb's copy keeps in-frame clones and lacks some. The DNA was the basis for D and trimming; V, J and clone size are from that table. The table records roughly 400,000 clones, around nine tenths of them present only once. The sample originates from a study of blood T cell repertoires in COVID-19. This TCR was sampled from a woman aged 50 to 65 who had recovered from COVID-19. Sequencing was performed on PBMCs or T cells enriched from blood (not recorded which).

CDR3 in amino acids: CASGKTGGTNEKLFF. Written as DNA, the CDR3 is TGCGCCAGCGGAAAAACAGGGGGCACTAATGAAAAACTGTTTTTT. The chain uses TRBV10-2 and TRBJ1-4; 9 nucleotides match TRBD1. The CDR3 is made up of 15 amino acids. V gave up 8 bases and J gave up 2 bases; unmatched junction bases: 6. Germline V gene sequence: CDR1 WSHSY, CDR2 SAAADI.